This T cell receptor beta chain was recovered during a study of beta chain features in type 1 diabetes. The CDR3 covers 19 residues. Germline trimming cut 1 base from V and 1 base from J; bases unmatched to any gene: 14. CDR1 is LGHNA, CDR2 YSLEER, per germline. Study-wide results and caveats: Reads derived from cDNA could over-represent cells showing high TCR expression. Within patients, naive, central memory and Treg TCRB repertoires seemed more similar than within healthy donors.

Every isolated RNA sample was fully reverse transcribed, so sequencing captured expressed TCRB transcripts. The protocol was immunoSEQ multiplex PCR, while the TCRdb copy is restricted to in-frame clones and leaves out a portion. The sample records 900,000 or so clones, roughly 15% being singletons. There are a few counts of this clone. Its antigen is undetermined. The source is a woman aged 18 to 35 in good health. The specimen was naive CD4+ T cells from blood. The chain combines TRBV4-3 with TRBJ2-3; 7 bases fit TRBD2. The CDR3 sequence is CASSQGATSGTFRTDTQYF. The CDR3 coding sequence is TGCGCCAGCAGCCAAGGAGCTACCAGCGGGACCTTTCGCACAGATACGCAGTATTTT.